Included here is one T cell receptor beta chain sequence, with context. These data are taken from a study of blood T cell repertoires in COVID-19. The CDR3 length is 14 residues. Trimming took 6 bases from V and 5 from J, leaving 14 bases between them. Germline values: CDR1 MDHEN, CDR2 SYDVKM. The assay was immunoSEQ multiplex PCR, and TCRdb's table has in-frame clones only and misses some. The sample holds under 200,000 clones, about 90% seen once. The V gene is TRBV28, the J gene TRBJ2-1; a possible D gene is TRBD1 (6 bases). The sequencing input was PBMCs or T cells enriched from blood (not recorded which). This clonotype was sampled from a young woman who had recovered from COVID-19. In DNA form, the CDR3 reads TGTGCCAGCAGCACTTTAGGGGGTCACAATGAGCAGTTCTTC. It translates to CASSTLGGHNEQFF.